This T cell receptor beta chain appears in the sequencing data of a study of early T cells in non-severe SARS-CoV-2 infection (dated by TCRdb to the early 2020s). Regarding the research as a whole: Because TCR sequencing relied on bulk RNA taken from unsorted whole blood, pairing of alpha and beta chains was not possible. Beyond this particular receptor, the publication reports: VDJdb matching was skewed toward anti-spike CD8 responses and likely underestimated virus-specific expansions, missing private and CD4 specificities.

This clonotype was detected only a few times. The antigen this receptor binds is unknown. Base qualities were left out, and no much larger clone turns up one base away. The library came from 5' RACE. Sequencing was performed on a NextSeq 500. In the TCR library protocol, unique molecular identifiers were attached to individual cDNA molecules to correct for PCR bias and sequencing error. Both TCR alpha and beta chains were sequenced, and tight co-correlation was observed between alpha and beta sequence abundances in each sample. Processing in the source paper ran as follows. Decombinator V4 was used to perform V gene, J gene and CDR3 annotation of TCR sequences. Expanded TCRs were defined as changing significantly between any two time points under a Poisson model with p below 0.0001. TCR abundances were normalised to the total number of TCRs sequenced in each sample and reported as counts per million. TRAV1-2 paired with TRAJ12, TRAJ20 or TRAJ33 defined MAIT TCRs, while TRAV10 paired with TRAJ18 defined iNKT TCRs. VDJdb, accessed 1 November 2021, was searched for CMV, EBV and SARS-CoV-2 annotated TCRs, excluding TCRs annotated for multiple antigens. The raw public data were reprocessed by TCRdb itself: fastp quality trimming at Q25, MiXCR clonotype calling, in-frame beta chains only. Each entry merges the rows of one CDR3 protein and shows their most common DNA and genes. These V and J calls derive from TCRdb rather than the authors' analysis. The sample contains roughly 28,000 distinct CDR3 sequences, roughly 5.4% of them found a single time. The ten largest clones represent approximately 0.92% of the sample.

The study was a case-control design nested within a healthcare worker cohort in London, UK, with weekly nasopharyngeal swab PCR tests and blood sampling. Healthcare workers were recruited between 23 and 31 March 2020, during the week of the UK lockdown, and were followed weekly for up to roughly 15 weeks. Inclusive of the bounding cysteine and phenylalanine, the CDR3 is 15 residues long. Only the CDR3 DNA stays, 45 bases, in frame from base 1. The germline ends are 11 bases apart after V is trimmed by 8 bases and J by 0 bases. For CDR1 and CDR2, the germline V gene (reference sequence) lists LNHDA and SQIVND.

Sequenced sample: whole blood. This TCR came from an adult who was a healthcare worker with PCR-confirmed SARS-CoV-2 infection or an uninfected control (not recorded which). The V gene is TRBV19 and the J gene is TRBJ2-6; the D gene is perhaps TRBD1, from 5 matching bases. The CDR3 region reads CASGTGHSGANVLTF. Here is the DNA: TGTGCCAGTGGAACAGGACACTCTGGGGCCAACGTCCTGACTTTC.